These 9 T cell receptor beta chains share one sample of origin, sequenced in a study of shared clonotypes between healthy human individuals. Clones were sequenced by immunoSEQ multiplex PCR, and TCRdb holds only the in-frame ones, with some missing. This sample yields around 700,000 clones, of which under 80% are seen a single time; approximately 1.8% belongs to the top ten. Sequencing was performed on memory CD4+ T cells sorted from blood. Subset indicated: CD45RA-negative fraction. These receptors were obtained from a woman in her thirties in good health.

As for this clone: This CDR3 is also generated by other DNA sequences in the sample. The J gene is TRBJ1-1, the V gene TRBV6-6, with D possibly being TRBD1 (5 bases). V shed 0 bases and J shed 1 base, with 6 bases lying between them. Germline-derived CDR1 and CDR2 are MNHNY and SVGAGI (reference sequence). The CDR3 covers 14 residues. The CDR3 region has the DNA TGTGCCAGCAGTTACTCTCAGGGGAACACTGAAGCTTTCTTT. It yields the protein CASSYSQGNTEAFF.

The chain is built from TRBV28 and TRBJ2-5; 12 nucleotides agree with TRBD2. The CDR3 has 17 amino acids. V was clipped by 2 bases and J by 4 bases; unmatched bases: 8. Germline V gene lookup returns CDR1 MDHEN and CDR2 SYDVKM. CDR3 sequence (DNA): TGTGCCAGCAGTTTAGGGCGCCTAGCGGGAGGGTTAGAGACCCAGTACTTC. Amino acid sequence: CASSLGRLAGGLETQYF.

The chain joins TRBV27 to TRBJ2-5; D remains ambiguous. From germline, CDR1 is MNHEY and CDR2 SMNVEV (reference sequence). Trimming cost V 0 bases and J 1 base, with 9 bases left between them. This CDR3 has 15 residues. The CDR3 loop is CASSLSNTFQETQYF. CDR3 coding DNA: TGTGCCAGCAGTTTATCAAATACATTCCAAGAGACCCAGTACTTC.

V is TRBV19 and J is TRBJ1-2; TRBD1 matches at 9 bases. Trimming cost V 7 bases and J 3 bases; bases outside gene matches: 9. Germline CDR1 LNHDA, CDR2 SQIVND (reference sequence). This CDR3 contains 15 residues. The CDR3 sequence: CASTDRGRRHYGYTF. Here the CDR3 DNA reads TGTGCCAGTACTGACAGGGGGAGGCGGCACTATGGCTACACCTTC.

The V and J genes are TRBV19 and TRBJ1-1; the D gene is possibly TRBD1 (6 bases). Germline V gene lookup returns CDR1 LNHDA and CDR2 SQIVND (reference sequence). V was clipped by 3 bases and J by 8 bases, with 13 bases between them. This CDR3 spans 13 amino acids. Written as DNA, the CDR3 is TGTGCCAGTAGTATTTGGGGGGCGGGAGAAGCTTTCTTT. As protein: CASSIWGAGEAFF.

The J gene is TRBJ2-7, the V gene TRBV2; 10 bases are shared with TRBD2. Per germline, CDR1 SNHLY and CDR2 FYNNEI. The V gene end was trimmed by 7 bases and the J gene end by 0 bases; junction bases not matched to a gene: 6. The CDR3 has 15 amino acids. CDR3 protein: CASTDRLAGSYEQYF. The CDR3 DNA sequence: TGTGCCAGCACTGATCGACTAGCGGGCTCCTACGAGCAGTACTTC. Together with reference TRBV2 and TRBJ2-7, the CDR3 gives the full variable domain: EPEVTQTPSHQVTQMGQEVILRCVPISNHLYFYWYRQILGQKVEFLVSFYNNEISEKSEIFDDQFSVERPDGSNFTLKIRSTKLEDSAMYFCASTDRLAGSYEQYFGPGTRLTVT.

The rearrangement links TRBV27 to TRBJ2-2; D uncertain. With 5 bases removed from V and 6 bases from J, the gap between germline ends came to 13 bases. The CDR3 loop spans 14 amino acids. Germline CDR1 MNHEY, CDR2 SMNVEV (reference sequence). The CDR3 nucleotides read TGTGCCAGCAGTAGCCGGAAAGGCCCCGGGGAGCTGTTTTTT. It is translated as CASSSRKGPGELFF.

This clone came up many times. The J gene is TRBJ2-7, the V gene TRBV13, with D perhaps given as TRBD1 or TRBD2 (6 bases each). With 6 bases removed from V and 6 bases from J, the gap between germline ends came to 24 bases. Germline V lookup: CDR1 PRHDT, CDR2 FYEKMQ (reference sequence). CDR3 length: 16 residues. The CDR3 region is CASSSGVPLGGREQYF. The DNA for the CDR3 is TGTGCCAGCAGTTCCGGTGTCCCCCTTGGGGGGCGCGAGCAGTACTTC.

This clone was seen a single time. The rearrangement joins TRBV19 to TRBJ2-3; D is possibly TRBD2 (6 bases). Germline CDR1 LNHDA, CDR2 SQIVND (reference sequence). CDR3 length equals 13 residues. Trimming removed 6 bases at V and 6 bases at J, with 13 bases between. The CDR3 DNA reads as TGTGCCAGTAGGATTAGCGGAGGGGATACGCAGTATTTT. Amino acids: CASRISGGDTQYF. Based on the CDR3 plus reference TRBV19 and TRBJ2-3, the full variable domain is DGGITQSPKYLFRKEGQNVTLSCEQNLNHDAMYWYRQDPGQGLRLIYYSQIVNDFQKGDIAEGYSVSREKKESFPLTVTSAQKNPTAFYLCASRISGGDTQYFGPGTRLTVL.